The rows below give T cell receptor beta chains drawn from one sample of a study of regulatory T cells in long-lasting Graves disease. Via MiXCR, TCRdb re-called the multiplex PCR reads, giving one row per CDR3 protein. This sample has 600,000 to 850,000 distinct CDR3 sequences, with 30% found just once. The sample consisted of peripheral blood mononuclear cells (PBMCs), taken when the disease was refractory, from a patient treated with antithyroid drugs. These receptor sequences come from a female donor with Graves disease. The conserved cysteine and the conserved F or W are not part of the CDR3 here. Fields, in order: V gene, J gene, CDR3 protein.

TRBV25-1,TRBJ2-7,ASGTSGSGEQY
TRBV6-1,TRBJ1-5,ASSRTTNSNQPQH
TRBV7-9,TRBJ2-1,ASSAMGGSYNEQF
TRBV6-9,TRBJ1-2,ASSYSTPGTPMPYGYT
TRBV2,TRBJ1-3,ASRSEGRSGGNTIY
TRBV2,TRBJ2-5,ASSDQREMEETQY
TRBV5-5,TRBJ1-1,ASSARQGREAF
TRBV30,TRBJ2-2,AWSRRPANTGELF
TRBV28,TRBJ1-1,ATHQLGVRNTEAF
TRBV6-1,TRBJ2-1,ASKSGGSNEQF
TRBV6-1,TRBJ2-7,ASRDVLQRDRRTYEQY
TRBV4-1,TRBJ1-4,ASSQGQGAVTNEKLF
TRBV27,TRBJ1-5,ASRRVGPQH
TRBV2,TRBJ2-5,ASSLNRVIRQTQY
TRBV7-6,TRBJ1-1,ASSPGGGGGAGMNTEAF
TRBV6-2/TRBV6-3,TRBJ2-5,ASSYFGQGETQY
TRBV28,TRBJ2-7,ASAWTGAYEQY
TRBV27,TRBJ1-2,ASSQTGTYGYT
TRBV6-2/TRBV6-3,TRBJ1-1,ASPDRREGSLNTEAF
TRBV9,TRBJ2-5,ASSVDASGGLKETQY
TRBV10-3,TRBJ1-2,AITGNRDGYT
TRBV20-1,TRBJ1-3,SARDLGGPFPSGNTIY
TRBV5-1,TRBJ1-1,ASSVDSGVGDEAF
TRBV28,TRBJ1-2,ASRPGQADGYT
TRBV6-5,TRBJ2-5,ASSYEGGRETQY
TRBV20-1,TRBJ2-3,SARGLPSTDTQY
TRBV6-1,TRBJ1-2,ASRPTGEYGYT